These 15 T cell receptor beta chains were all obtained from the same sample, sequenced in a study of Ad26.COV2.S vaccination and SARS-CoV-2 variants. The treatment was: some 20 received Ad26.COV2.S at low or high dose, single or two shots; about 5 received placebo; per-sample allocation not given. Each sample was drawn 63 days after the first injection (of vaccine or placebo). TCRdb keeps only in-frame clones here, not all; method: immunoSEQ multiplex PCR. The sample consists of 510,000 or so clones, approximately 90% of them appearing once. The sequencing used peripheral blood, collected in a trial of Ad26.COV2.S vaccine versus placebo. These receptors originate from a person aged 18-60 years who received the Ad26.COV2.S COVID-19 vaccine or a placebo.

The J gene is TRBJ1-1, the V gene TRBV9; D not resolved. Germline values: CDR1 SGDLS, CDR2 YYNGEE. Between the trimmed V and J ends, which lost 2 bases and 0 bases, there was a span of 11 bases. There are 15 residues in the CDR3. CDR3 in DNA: TGTGCCAGCAGCGTCATGGGCCAGATGAACACTGAAGCTTTCTTT. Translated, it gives CASSVMGQMNTEAFF.

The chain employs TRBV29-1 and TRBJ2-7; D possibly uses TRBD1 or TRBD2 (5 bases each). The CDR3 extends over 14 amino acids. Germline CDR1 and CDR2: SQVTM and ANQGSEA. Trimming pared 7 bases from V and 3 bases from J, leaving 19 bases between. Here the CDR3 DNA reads TGCAGCGCCAGGGATGACCCCGGGATCTACGAGCAGTACTTC. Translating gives CSARDDPGIYEQYF.

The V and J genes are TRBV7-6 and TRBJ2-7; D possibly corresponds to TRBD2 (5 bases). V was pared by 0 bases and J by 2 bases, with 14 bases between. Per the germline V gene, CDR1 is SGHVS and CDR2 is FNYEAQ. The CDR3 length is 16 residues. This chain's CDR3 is CASSLAGDNSAYEQYF. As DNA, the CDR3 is TGTGCCAGCAGCTTAGCCGGGGATAATAGTGCCTACGAGCAGTACTTC.

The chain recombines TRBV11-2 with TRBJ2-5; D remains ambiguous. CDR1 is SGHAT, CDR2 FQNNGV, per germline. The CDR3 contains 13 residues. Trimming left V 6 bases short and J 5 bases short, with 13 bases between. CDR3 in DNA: TGTGCCAGCAGTCTCTACGGGCGTGAGACCCAGTACTTC. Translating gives CASSLYGRETQYF.

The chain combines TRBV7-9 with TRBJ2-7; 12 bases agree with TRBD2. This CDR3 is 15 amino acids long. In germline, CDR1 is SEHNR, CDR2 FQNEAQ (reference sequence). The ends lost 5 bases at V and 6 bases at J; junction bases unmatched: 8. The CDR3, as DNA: TGTGCCAGCAGCCCGCCGGGACTAGCGGGCTCCGAGCAGTACTTC. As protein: CASSPPGLAGSEQYF.

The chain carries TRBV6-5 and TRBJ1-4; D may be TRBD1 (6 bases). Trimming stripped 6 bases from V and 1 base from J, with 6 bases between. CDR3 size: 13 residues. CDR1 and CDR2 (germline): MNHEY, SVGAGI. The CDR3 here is CASRQGTNEKLFF. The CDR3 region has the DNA TGTGCCAGCAGACAGGGAACTAATGAAAAACTGTTTTTT.

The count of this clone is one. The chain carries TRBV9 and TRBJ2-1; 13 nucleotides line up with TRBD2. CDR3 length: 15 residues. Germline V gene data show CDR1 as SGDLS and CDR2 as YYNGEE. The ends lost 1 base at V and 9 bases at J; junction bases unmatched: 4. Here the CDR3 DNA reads TGTGCCAGCAGCGTAACCAGACTAGCGGGAGGTGAGCAGTTCTTC. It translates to CASSVTRLAGGEQFF.

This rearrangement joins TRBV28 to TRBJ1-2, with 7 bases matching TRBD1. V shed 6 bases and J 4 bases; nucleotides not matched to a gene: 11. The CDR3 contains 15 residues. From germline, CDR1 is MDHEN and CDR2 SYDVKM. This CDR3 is CASSIRGRIGYGYTF. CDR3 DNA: TGTGCCAGCAGCATTAGGGGGCGGATAGGCTATGGCTACACCTTC.

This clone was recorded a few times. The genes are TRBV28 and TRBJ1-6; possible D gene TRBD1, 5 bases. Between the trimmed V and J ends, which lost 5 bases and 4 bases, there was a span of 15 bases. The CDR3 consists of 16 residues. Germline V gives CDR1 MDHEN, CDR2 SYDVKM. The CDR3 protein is CASSPQGRGYNSPLHF. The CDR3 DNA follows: TGTGCCAGCAGTCCCCAGGGTCGAGGGTATAATTCACCCCTCCACTTT.

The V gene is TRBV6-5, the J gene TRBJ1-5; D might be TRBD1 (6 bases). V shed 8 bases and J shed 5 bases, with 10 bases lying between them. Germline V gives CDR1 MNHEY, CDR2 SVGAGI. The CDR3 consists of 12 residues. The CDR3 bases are TGTGCCAGCGGCAAGGGGGATCAGCCCCAGCATTTT. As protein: CASGKGDQPQHF.

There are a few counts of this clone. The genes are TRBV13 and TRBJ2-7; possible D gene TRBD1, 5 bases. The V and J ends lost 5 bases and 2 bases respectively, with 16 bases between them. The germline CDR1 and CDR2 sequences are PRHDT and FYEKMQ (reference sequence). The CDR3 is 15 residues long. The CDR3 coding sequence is TGTGCCAGCAGCGTCGGACAAGCTCCCACCTACGAGCAGTACTTC. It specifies CASSVGQAPTYEQYF.

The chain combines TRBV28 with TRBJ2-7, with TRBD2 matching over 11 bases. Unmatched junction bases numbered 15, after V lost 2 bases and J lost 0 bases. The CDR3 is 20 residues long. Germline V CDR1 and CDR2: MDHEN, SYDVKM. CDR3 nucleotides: TGTGCCAGCAGTTTACCCCTCGGCCCGGGACTAGCGGCCCTCTCCTACGAGCAGTACTTC. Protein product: CASSLPLGPGLAALSYEQYF.

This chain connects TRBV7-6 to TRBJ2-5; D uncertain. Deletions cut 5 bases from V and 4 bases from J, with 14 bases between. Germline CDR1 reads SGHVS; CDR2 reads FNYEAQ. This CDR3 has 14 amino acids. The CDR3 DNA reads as TGTGCCAGCAGCCCTGGACCCTTACCAGAGACCCAGTACTTC. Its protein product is CASSPGPLPETQYF.

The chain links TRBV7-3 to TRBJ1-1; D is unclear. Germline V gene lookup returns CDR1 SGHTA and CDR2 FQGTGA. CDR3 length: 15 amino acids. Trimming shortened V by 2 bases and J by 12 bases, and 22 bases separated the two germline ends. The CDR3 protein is CASSLLAVGGGDSFF. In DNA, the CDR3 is TGTGCCAGCAGCTTATTAGCGGTGGGCGGCGGGGATTCTTTCTTT.

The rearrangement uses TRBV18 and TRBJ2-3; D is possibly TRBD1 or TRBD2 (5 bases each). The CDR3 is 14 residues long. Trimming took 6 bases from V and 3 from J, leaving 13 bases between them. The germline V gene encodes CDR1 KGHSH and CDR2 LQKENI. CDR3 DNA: TGTGCCAGCTCCTCCCAGGGAGCGACAGATACGCAGTATTTT. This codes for CASSSQGATDTQYF.